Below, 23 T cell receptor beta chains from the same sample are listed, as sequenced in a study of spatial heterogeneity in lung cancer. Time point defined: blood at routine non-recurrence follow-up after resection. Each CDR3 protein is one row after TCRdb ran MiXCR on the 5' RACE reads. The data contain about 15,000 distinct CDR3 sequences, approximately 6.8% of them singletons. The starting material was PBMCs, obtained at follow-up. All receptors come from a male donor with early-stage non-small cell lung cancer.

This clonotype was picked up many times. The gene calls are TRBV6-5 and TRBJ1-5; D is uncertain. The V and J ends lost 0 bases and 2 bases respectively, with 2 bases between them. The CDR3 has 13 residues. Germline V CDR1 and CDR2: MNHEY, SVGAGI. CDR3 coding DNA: TGTGCCAGCAGTTACTCGCGCAATCAGCCCCAGCATTTT. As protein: CASSYSRNQPQHF.

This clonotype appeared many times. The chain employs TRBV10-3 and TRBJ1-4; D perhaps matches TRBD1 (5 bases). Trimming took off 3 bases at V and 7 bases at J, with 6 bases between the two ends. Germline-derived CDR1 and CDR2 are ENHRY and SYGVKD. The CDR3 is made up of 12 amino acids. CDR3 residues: CAISDDSEKLFF. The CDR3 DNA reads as TGTGCCATCAGTGACGACAGTGAAAAACTGTTTTTT.

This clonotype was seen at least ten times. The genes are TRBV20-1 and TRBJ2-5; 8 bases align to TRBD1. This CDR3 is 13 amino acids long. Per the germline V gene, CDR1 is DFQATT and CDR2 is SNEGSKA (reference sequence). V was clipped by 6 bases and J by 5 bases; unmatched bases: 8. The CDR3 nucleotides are TGCAGTGCGTTCCGGGACAGGTCGGAGACCCAGTACTTC. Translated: CSAFRDRSETQYF.

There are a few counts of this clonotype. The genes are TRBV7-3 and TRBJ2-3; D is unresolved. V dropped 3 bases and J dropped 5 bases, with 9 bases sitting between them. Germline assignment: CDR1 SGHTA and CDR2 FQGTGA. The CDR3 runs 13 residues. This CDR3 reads CASSFTEGDTQYF. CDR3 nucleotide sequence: TGTGCCAGCAGCTTCACCGAAGGAGATACGCAGTATTTT. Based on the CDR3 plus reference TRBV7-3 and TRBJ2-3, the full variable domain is GAGVSQTPSNKVTEKGKYVELRCDPISGHTALYWYRQSLGQGPEFLIYFQGTGAADDSGLPNDRFFAVRPEGSVSTLKIQRTERGDSAVYLCASSFTEGDTQYFGPGTRLTVL.

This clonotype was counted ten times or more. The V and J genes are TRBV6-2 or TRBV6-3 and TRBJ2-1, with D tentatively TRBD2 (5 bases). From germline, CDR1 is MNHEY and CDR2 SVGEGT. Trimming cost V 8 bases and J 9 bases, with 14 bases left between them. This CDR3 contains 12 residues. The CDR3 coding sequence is TGTGCCAGCGGTCCGGGGTACGGTGAGCAGTTCTTC. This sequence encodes CASGPGYGEQFF.

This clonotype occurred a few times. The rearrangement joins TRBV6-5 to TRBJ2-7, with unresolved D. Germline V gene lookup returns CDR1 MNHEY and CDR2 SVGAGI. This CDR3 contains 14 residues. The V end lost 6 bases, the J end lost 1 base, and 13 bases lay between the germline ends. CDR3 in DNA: TGTGCCAGCAGACCTACAGCAGCATCCTACGAGCAGTACTTC. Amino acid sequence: CASRPTAASYEQYF.

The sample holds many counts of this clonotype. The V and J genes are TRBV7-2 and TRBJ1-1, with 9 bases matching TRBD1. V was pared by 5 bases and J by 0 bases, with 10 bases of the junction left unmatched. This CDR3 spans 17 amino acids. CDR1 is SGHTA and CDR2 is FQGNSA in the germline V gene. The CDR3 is CASSTTGGASLNTEAFF. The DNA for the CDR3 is TGTGCCAGCAGCACAACAGGGGGCGCTTCCCTGAACACTGAAGCTTTCTTT.

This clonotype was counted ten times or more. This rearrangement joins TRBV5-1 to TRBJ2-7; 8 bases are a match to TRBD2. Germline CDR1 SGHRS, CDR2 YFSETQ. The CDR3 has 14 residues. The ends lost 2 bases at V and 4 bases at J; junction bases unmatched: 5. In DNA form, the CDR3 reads TGCGCCAGCAGCTTTAAGTTAGCGGGGTACGAGCAGTACTTC. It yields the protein CASSFKLAGYEQYF.

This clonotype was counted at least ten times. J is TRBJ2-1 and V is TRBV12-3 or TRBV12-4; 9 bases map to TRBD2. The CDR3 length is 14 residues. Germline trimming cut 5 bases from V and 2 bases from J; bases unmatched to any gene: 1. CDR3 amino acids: CASSTSGPYNEQFF. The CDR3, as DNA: TGTGCCAGCAGTACTAGCGGGCCCTACAATGAGCAGTTCTTC.

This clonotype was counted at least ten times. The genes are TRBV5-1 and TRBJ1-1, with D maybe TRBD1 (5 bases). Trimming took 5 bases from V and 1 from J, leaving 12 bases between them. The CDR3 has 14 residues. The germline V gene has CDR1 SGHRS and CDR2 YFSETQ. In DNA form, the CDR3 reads TGCGCCAGCAGTAAGGCAGGGAAGAACACTGAAGCTTTCTTT. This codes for CASSKAGKNTEAFF.

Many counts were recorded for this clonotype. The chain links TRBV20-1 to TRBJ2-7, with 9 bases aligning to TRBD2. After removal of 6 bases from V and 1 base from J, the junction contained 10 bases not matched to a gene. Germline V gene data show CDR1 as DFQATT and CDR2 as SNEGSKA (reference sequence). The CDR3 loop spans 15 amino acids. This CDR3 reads CSALSGSGFSYEQYF. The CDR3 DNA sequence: TGCAGTGCCCTTAGCGGGAGTGGATTTTCCTACGAGCAGTACTTC.

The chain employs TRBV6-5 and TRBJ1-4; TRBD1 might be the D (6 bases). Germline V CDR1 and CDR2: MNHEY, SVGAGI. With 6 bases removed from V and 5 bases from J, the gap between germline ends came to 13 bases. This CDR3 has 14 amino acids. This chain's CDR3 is CASSRTEYNEKLFF. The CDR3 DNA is TGTGCCAGCAGCCGGACAGAGTACAATGAAAAACTGTTTTTT.

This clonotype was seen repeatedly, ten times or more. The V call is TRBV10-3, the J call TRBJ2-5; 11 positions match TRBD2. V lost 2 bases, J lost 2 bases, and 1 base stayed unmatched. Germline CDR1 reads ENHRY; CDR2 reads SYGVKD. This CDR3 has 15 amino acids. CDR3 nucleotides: TGTGCCATCAGTGAGCCTAGCGGGAGGCAAGAGACCCAGTACTTC. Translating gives CAISEPSGRQETQYF.

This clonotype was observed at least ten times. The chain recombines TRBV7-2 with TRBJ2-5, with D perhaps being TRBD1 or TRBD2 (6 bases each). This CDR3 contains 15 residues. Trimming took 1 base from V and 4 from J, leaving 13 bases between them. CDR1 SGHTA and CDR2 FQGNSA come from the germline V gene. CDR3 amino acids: CASSLVGRGGETQYF. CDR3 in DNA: TGTGCCAGCAGCTTAGTGGGCAGGGGAGGAGAGACCCAGTACTTC.

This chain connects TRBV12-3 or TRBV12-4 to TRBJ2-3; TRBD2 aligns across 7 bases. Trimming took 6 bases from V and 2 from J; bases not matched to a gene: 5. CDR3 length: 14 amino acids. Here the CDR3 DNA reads TGTGCCAGCAGCCGTCTAGCGGACACAGATACGCAGTATTTT. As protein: CASSRLADTDTQYF.

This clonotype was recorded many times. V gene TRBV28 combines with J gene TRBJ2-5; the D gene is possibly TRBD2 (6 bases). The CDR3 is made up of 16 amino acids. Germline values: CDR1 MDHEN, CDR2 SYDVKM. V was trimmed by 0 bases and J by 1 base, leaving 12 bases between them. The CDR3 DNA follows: TGTGCCAGCAGTTTATGGGCCCCGGGAGTCCAAGAGACCCAGTACTTC. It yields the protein CASSLWAPGVQETQYF.

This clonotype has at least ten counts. The CDR3 region is CASSLSPGDNEQFF. CDR3 bases: TGTGCCAGCAGTTTATCCCCGGGAGACAATGAGCAGTTCTTC. The gene calls are TRBV12-3 or TRBV12-4 and TRBJ2-1, with D possibly matching TRBD2 (6 bases). Trimming removed 2 bases at V and 5 bases at J, with 10 bases between. CDR3 length equals 14 residues.

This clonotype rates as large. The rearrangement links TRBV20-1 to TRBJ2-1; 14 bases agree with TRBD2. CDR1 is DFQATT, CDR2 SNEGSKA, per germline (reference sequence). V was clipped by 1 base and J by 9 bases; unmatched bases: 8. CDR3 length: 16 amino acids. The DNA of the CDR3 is TGCAGTGCTAGAGCCCGGGGGACTAGCGGGAGAAGTGAGCAGTTCTTC. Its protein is CSARARGTSGRSEQFF.

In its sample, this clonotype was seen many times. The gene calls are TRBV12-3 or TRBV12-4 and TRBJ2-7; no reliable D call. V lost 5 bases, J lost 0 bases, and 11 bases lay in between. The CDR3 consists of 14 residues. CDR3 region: CASSPSVISYEQYF. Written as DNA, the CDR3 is TGTGCCAGCAGTCCCTCAGTGATCTCCTACGAGCAGTACTTC.

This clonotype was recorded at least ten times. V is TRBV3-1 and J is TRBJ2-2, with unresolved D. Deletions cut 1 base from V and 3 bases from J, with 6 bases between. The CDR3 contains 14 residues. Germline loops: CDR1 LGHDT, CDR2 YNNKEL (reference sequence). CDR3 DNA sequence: TGTGCCAGCAGCCAAGGTCGAGACACCGGGGAGCTGTTTTTT. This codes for CASSQGRDTGELFF.

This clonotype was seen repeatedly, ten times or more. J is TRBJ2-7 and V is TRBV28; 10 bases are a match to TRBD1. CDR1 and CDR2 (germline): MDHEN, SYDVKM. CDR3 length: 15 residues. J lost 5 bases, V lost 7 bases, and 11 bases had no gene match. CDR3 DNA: TGTGCCAGCAATGACAGGGGGCCTCGTAGAAACGAGCAGTACTTC. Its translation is CASNDRGPRRNEQYF.

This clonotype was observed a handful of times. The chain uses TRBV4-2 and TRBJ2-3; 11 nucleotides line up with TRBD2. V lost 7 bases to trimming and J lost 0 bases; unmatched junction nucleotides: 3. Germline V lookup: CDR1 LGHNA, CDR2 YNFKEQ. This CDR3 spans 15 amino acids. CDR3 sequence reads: CASNGLAGSTDTQYF. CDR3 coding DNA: TGTGCCAGCAACGGACTAGCGGGTAGCACAGATACGCAGTATTTT.

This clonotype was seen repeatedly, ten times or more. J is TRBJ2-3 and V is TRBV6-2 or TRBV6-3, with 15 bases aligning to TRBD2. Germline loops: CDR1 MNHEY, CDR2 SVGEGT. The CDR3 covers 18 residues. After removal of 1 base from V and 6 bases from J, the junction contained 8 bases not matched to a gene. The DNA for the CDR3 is TGTGCCAGCAGTTACTTTCCGGGACTAGCGGGAGGAGAGGATACGCAGTATTTT. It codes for CASSYFPGLAGGEDTQYF.